The 12 T cell receptor beta chains below all came from one sample that was sequenced in a study of cytomegalovirus exposure and HLA in healthy donors. A multiplex PCR was run with 60 Vbeta primers and 13 Jbeta primers. TCRdb's table, derived via immunoSEQ multiplex PCR, lists solely in-frame clones and lacks some. The profile shows roughly 87,000 clones, less than 85% of them singletons. Sequenced: PBMCs. These TCRs come from a man between 60 and 75 years old in good health and CMV-seronegative.

CDR3 nucleotides: TGTGCCACCAAAGCAACACCCGCCAGGGGCGGCACAACTAATGAAAAACTGTTTTTT. It is translated as CATKATPARGGTTNEKLFF. This chain joins TRBV15 and TRBJ1-4; D may be TRBD1 (6 bases). CDR1 is LNHNV and CDR2 is YYDKDF in the germline V gene (reference sequence). Trimming removed 7 bases at V and 0 bases at J, with 24 bases between. The CDR3 runs 19 residues.

The chain joins TRBV10-2 to TRBJ1-6; D is uncertain. V shed 5 bases and J shed 3 bases, with 2 bases lying between them. There are 12 residues in the CDR3. From germline, CDR1 is WSHSY and CDR2 SAAADI. The chain's CDR3 is CASSHYNSPLHF. In DNA form, the CDR3 reads TGCGCCAGCAGTCACTATAATTCACCCCTCCACTTT.

V usage is TRBV11-3 and J usage is TRBJ2-7, with 8 nucleotides matching TRBD2. Germline V gives CDR1 SGHNT, CDR2 YENEEA. The CDR3 runs 15 residues. V was clipped by 5 bases and J by 1 base; unmatched bases: 7. The CDR3 spells CASSVSGGQSYEQYF. CDR3 DNA sequence: TGTGCCAGCAGCGTGAGCGGGGGCCAATCCTACGAGCAGTACTTC.

The chain employs TRBV9 and TRBJ1-1; 7 nucleotides match TRBD1. Germline trimming cut 4 bases from V and 7 bases from J; bases unmatched to any gene: 10. From germline, CDR1 is SGDLS and CDR2 YYNGEE. The CDR3 length is 14 residues. CDR3 nucleotides: TGTGCCAGCAGCCCTGGGACAGATCGTTTTGAAGCTTTCTTT. Encoded protein: CASSPGTDRFEAFF.

This clone was recorded once. J is TRBJ2-7 and V is TRBV5-1; TRBD2 might be the D (5 bases). This CDR3 is built from 16 residues. Germline assignment: CDR1 SGHRS and CDR2 YFSETQ. The V gene lost 0 bases and the J gene lost 2 bases, with 15 bases spanning the gap. The CDR3 sequence is CASSLGGFGSPYEQYF. Written as DNA, the CDR3 is TGCGCCAGCAGCTTGGGTGGATTTGGGAGTCCCTACGAGCAGTACTTC.

The J gene is TRBJ1-2, the V gene TRBV29-1; D might be TRBD1 (5 bases). Trimming stripped 6 bases from V and 10 bases from J, with 15 bases between. The germline V gene encodes CDR1 SQVTM and CDR2 ANQGSEA. CDR3 length equals 11 residues. CDR3 bases: TGCAGCGTGGTGTGGGGGGGAAACTACACCTTC. Translating gives CSVVWGGNYTF.

The chain employs TRBV10-3 and TRBJ1-2; 8 bases are a match to TRBD1. CDR3 length equals 14 residues. Looked up from germline, CDR1 is ENHRY and CDR2 is SYGVKD. V was clipped by 0 bases and J by 8 bases; unmatched bases: 5. In nucleotides, the CDR3 is TGTGCCATCAGTGAGTCCCGGACAGGGAGCGGCTACACCTTC. This translates into CAISESRTGSGYTF.

V and J are TRBV4-2 and TRBJ2-7; 7 nucleotides line up with TRBD2. The CDR3 runs 15 residues. The germline gives CDR1 LGHNA, CDR2 YNFKEQ. The V segment lost 2 bases and the J segment 6 bases; nucleotides outside the gene matches: 10. Written as DNA, the CDR3 is TGTGCCAGCAGCCAATACAGCGGGAAGTGGGGCGAGCAGTACTTC. Its translation: CASSQYSGKWGEQYF.

V usage is TRBV6-1 and J usage is TRBJ1-6; 8 bases map to TRBD1. Trimming at V came to 4 bases and at J to 9 bases, leaving 5 bases not matched to a gene. CDR1 and CDR2 from the germline V gene are MNHNS and SASEGT. CDR3 length equals 14 residues. CDR3 sequence (DNA): TGTGCCAGCAGTGTGGGCAGGGGGCCTTCACCCCTCCACTTT. It specifies CASSVGRGPSPLHF.

The CDR3: CASSLQGKNTEAFF. The CDR3, as DNA: TGTGCCAGCAGTTTACAGGGGAAGAACACTGAAGCTTTCTTT. The chain is built from TRBV27 and TRBJ1-1, with D perhaps matching TRBD1 (6 bases). CDR3 length equals 14 residues. The V end lost 2 bases, the J end lost 1 base, and 8 bases lay between the germline ends. The V gene's germline CDR1 is MNHEY and CDR2 SMNVEV (reference sequence).

This clone was picked up a small number of times. The CDR3 protein is CASSPRTSGGGTQYF. The CDR3 DNA reads TGCGCCAGCAGCCCCCGGACTAGCGGGGGGGGTACGCAGTATTTT. The chain uses TRBV5-1 and TRBJ2-3; the match to TRBD2 covers 15 bases. V shed 4 bases, J shed 8 bases, and the junction held 5 bases outside the gene matches. The CDR3 has 15 amino acids. Germline loops: CDR1 SGHRS, CDR2 YFSETQ.

V is TRBV10-3 and J is TRBJ1-1; 7 bases agree with TRBD1. The CDR3 totals 13 residues. Germline CDR1 reads ENHRY; CDR2 reads SYGVKD. Germline trimming cut 0 bases from V and 12 bases from J; bases unmatched to any gene: 7. CDR3 sequence (DNA): TGTGCCATCAGTGAGTCGGGCAGGGGGAAAACTTTCTTT. It specifies CAISESGRGKTFF.